This T cell receptor (beta chain) was captured in a study of spatial heterogeneity in lung cancer. Study-wide results and caveats: For expanded intratumoral alpha and beta TCRs, counts tracked tumor mutation counts.

TCRdb re-derived calls from the 5' RACE reads in MiXCR, one entry per CDR3 protein. Of about 8,100 distinct CDR3 sequences in the sample, around 13% were seen once. Documented time point: sample taken at primary tumor resection. There are many counts of this clonotype. Its matching antigen is unknown. This beta chain is an off-target read within a library intended for alpha chains, so its frequency means little. In germline, CDR1 is SGHVS, CDR2 FNYEAQ. The ends were cut back, 0 bases at V and 0 bases at J, with 18 bases in the middle. There are 18 residues in the CDR3. The V gene is TRBV7-6, the J gene TRBJ2-7, with D possibly called TRBD1 or TRBD2 (5 bases each). The origin of this receptor is a male donor with early-stage non-small cell lung cancer. Sequencing used lung tumor tissue, obtained at surgery. The CDR3 DNA reads as TGTGCCAGCAGCTTAGCGCCCAGGGACCAAACCCTCTCCTACGAGCAGTACTTC. Encoded protein: CASSLAPRDQTLSYEQYF.